This TCR beta chain was identified during a study of control samples from healthy donors and cancer patients. Germline CDR1 and CDR2: MDHEN and SYDVKM. This CDR3 has 15 residues. V was pared by 6 bases and J by 2 bases, with 6 bases of the junction left unmatched. The repertoire was sequenced with immunoSEQ multiplex PCR; TCRdb's copy has only in-frame clones and lacks some. In the table there are under 300,000 clones, roughly 80% of which are singletons. The chain is built from TRBV28 and TRBJ1-5; 8 nucleotides align to TRBD1. Sequencing used PBMCs. The receptor's source is a woman between 55 and 75 years old with lung cancer. CDR3 in amino acids: CASRHPTGGNQPQHF. The CDR3, as DNA: TGTGCCAGCAGACATCCGACAGGGGGCAATCAGCCCCAGCATTTT.